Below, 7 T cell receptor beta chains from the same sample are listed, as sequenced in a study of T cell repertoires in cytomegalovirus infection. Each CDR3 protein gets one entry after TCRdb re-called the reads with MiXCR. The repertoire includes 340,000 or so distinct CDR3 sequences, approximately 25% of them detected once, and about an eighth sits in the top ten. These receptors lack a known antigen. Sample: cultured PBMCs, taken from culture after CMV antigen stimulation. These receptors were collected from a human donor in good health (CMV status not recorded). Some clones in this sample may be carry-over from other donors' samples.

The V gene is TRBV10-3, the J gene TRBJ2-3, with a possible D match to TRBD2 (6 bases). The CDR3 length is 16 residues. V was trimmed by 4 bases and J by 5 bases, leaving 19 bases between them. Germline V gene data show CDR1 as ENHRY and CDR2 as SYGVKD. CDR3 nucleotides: TGTGCCATCAGTGGGCTATTGGGGGGAGTGGGAGATACGCAGTATTTT. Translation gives CAISGLLGGVGDTQYF.

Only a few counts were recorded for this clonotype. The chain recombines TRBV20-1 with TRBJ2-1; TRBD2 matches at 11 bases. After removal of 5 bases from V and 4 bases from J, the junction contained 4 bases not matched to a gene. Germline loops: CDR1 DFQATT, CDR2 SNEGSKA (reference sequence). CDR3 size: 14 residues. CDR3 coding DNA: TGCAGTGCTCAGACTAGCGGGACTTACAATGAGCAGTTCTTC. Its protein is CSAQTSGTYNEQFF.

CDR3 sequence reads: CASSLGGVADTQYF. CDR3 DNA sequence: TGTGCCAGCAGTTTGGGGGGAGTAGCAGATACGCAGTATTTT. The chain combines TRBV12-3 or TRBV12-4 with TRBJ2-3, with a possible D match to TRBD2 (6 bases). V shed 3 bases and J shed 4 bases, with 11 bases lying between them. This CDR3 spans 14 amino acids.

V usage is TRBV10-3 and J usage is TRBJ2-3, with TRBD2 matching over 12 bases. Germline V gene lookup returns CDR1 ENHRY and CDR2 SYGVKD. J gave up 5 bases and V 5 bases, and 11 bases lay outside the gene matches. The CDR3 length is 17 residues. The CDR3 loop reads CAISRTSGIREGDTQYF. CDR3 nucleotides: TGTGCCATCAGTCGGACTAGCGGGATTCGAGAGGGAGATACGCAGTATTTT.

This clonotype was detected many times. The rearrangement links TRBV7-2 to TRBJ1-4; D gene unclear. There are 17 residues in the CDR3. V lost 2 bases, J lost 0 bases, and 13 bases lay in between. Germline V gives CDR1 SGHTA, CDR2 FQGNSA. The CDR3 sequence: CASSLTTAVATNEKLFF. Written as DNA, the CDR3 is TGTGCCAGCAGCTTAACGACGGCCGTTGCAACTAATGAAAAACTGTTTTTT.

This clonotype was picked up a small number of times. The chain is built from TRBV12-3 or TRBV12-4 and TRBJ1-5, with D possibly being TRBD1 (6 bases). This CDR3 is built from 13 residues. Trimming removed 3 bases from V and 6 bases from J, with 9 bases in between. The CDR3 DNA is TGTGCCAGCAGTTTGTCAGGGGTTCAGCCCCAGCATTTT. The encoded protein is CASSLSGVQPQHF.

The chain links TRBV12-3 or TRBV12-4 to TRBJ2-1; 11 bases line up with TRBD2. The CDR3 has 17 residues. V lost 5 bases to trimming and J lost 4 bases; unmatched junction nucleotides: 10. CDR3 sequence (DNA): TGTGCCAGCAGTCTGAAGACTAGCGGGAAAGGGTACAATGAGCAGTTCTTC. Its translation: CASSLKTSGKGYNEQFF.